A selection of T cell receptor beta chains follows, all from one sample in a study of beta chain features in type 1 diabetes. Assay: immunoSEQ multiplex PCR; the TCRdb copy retains only in-frame clones and omits some. The sample shows a few hundred thousand clones, about 15% of them seen only once. Material: naive CD4+ T cells from blood. The receptors shown here come from a man younger than 40 in good health. The CDR3 runs from the conserved cysteine through the conserved F or W. A D gene is named only where the DNA matches it firmly. Rows may omit the clone size; those that give it use once, few, many or a size class.

V gene	D gene	J gene	clone size	CDR3 DNA	CDR3 protein
TRBV15	.	TRBJ1-5	few	TGTGCCACCAGCGCCCACGCGGACGGTCAGCCCCAGCATTTT	CATSAHADGQPQHF
TRBV6-5	.	TRBJ2-1	.	TGTGCCAGCAGGCGGGGCAATGAGCAGTTCTTC	CASRRGNEQFF
TRBV5-4	.	TRBJ1-2	.	TGTGCCAGCAGCTCCCTTGTCGGGGTGGGTGGCTACACCTTC	CASSSLVGVGGYTF
TRBV30	.	TRBJ1-2	few	TGTGCCTGGAGTGTCAGGGCAGGCTACACCTTC	CAWSVRAGYTF
TRBV5-1	.	TRBJ1-2	.	TGCGCCAGCAGCTTGGAAGGGCACGGAGGCTACACCTTC	CASSLEGHGGYTF
TRBV9	.	TRBJ2-1	.	TGTGCCAGCAGCGTAGAAGTCACAGAGCAGTTCTTC	CASSVEVTEQFF
TRBV11-2	.	TRBJ2-5	.	TGTGCCAGCAGCATGAGGGGAGAGACCCAGTACTTC	CASSMRGETQYF
TRBV7-7	.	TRBJ2-1	.	TGTGCTAGCAGCCCCCGGGACAACTGGAGCTCCTACAATGAGCAGTTCTTC	CASSPRDNWSSYNEQFF
TRBV18	.	TRBJ1-2	few	TGTGCCAGCTCACCTACATCGAACAGCTATGGCTACACCTTC	CASSPTSNSYGYTF
TRBV7-2	.	TRBJ2-3	.	TGTGCCAGCAGCTACGGTAAACCGGGCACAGATACGCAGTATTTT	CASSYGKPGTDTQYF
TRBV11-2	.	TRBJ2-1	.	TGTGCCAGCAGCTTTGGACAGAACAATGAGCAGTTCTTC	CASSFGQNNEQFF
TRBV2	TRBD2	TRBJ2-1	.	TGTGCCAGCAGTGAAGAAAGGACTAGCGGAAATGAGCAGTTCTTC	CASSEERTSGNEQFF
TRBV9	.	TRBJ2-1	.	TGTGCCAGCAGCGTAGATGGACGGAACTACAATGAGCAGTTCTTC	CASSVDGRNYNEQFF
TRBV29-1	.	TRBJ1-2	.	TGCAGCGTTGTCCCCGACAGGAACGCTAACTATGGCTACACCTTC	CSVVPDRNANYGYTF
TRBV12-5	TRBD1	TRBJ2-2	.	TGTGCTAGTGGTGCGGGACAGGGTGGCGGGGAGCTGTTTTTT	CASGAGQGGGELFF
TRBV9	.	TRBJ2-3	.	TGTGCCAGCAGCGTACTAGCGCTTAGCACAGATACGCAGTATTTT	CASSVLALSTDTQYF